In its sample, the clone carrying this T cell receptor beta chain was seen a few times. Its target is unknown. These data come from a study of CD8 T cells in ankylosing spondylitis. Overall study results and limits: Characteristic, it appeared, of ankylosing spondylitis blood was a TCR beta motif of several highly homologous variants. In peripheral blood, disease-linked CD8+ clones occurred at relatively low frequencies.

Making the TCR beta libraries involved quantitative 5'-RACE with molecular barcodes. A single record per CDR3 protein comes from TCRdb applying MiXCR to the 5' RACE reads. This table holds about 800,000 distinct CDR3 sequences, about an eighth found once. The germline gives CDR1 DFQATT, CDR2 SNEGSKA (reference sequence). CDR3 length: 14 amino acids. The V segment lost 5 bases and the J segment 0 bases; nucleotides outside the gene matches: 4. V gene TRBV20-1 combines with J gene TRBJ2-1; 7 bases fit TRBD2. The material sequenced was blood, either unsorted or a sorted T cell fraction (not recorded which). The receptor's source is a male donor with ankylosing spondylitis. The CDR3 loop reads CSASRTSSYNEQFF. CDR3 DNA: TGCAGTGCTTCCAGGACTAGCTCCTACAATGAGCAGTTCTTC.